These 20 T cell receptor beta chains were all obtained from the same sample, sequenced in a study of cytomegalovirus exposure and HLA in healthy donors. Vbeta (60) and Jbeta (13) primers were used in the PCR. Measured with immunoSEQ multiplex PCR; TCRdb has only the in-frame clones, and not every one. Of around 130,000 clones listed, around 85% were seen once; the top ten hold roughly 1.7%. Material for sequencing was PBMCs. The receptor source for this set is a boy younger than 18 in good health and CMV-seronegative.

The V call is TRBV5-1, the J call TRBJ2-2; D may be TRBD1 (5 bases). Germline values: CDR1 SGHRS, CDR2 YFSETQ. V was pared by 0 bases and J by 4 bases, with 10 bases between. CDR3 length equals 15 residues. CDR3 sequence (DNA): TGCGCCAGCAGCTTGGGGACCCAGGGCACCGGGGAGCTGTTTTTT. The encoded protein is CASSLGTQGTGELFF. Filled out from reference TRBV5-1 and TRBJ2-2, the complete variable domain reads KAGVTQTPRYLIKTRGQQVTLSCSPISGHRSVSWYQQTPGQGLQFLFEYFSETQRNKGNFPGRFSGRQFSNSRSEMNVSTLELGDSALYLCASSLGTQGTGELFFGEGSRLTVL.

This clone was picked up one time. The chain joins TRBV25-1 to TRBJ2-1; 7 bases are shared with TRBD2. This CDR3 is built from 16 residues. Looked up from germline, CDR1 is MGHDK and CDR2 is SYGVNS. V lost 4 bases, J lost 4 bases, and 10 bases stayed unmatched. DNA for the CDR3: TGTGCCAGCAGTGGGGGCAGGGCTAGCGGATACAATGAGCAGTTCTTC. This sequence encodes CASSGGRASGYNEQFF.

This sequence joins TRBV6-1 and TRBJ2-1; perhaps TRBD1 as D (6 bases). The V gene's germline CDR1 is MNHNS and CDR2 SASEGT. This CDR3 has 15 amino acids. The V end was cut by 2 bases, the J end by 4 bases, with 12 bases between. CDR3 sequence: CASSETRGNYNEQFF. CDR3 nucleotide sequence: TGTGCCAGCAGTGAAACTAGGGGGAATTACAATGAGCAGTTCTTC.

The V gene is TRBV7-9, the J gene TRBJ2-2; D is possibly TRBD2 (6 bases). The CDR3 contains 16 residues. Germline V gives CDR1 SEHNR, CDR2 FQNEAQ (reference sequence). Trimming left V 8 bases short and J 7 bases short, with 23 bases between. CDR3 residues: CASPRSAGSLIGELFF. CDR3 coding DNA: TGTGCCAGCCCTCGCTCAGCCGGGAGCTTAATCGGGGAGCTGTTTTTT.

The V call is TRBV5-1, the J call TRBJ1-2; 8 bases match TRBD1. V dropped 4 bases and J dropped 4; count of bases not matched to a gene: 6. Germline CDR1 reads SGHRS; CDR2 reads YFSETQ. CDR3 size: 14 residues. The CDR3 loop is CASSIGTGPYGYTF. CDR3 nucleotides: TGCGCCAGCAGCATTGGGACAGGCCCCTATGGCTACACCTTC.

This clone was picked up one time. V usage is TRBV27 and J usage is TRBJ2-3; 8 nucleotides align to TRBD1. The CDR3 totals 14 residues. V shed 7 bases, J shed 4 bases, and the junction held 7 bases outside the gene matches. Germline V gives CDR1 MNHEY, CDR2 SMNVEV (reference sequence). The CDR3 here is CASTARGRPDTQYF. The CDR3 region has the DNA TGTGCCAGCACCGCCAGGGGGCGCCCAGATACGCAGTATTTT.

The chain joins TRBV10-2 to TRBJ2-1, with 7 bases aligning to TRBD1. This CDR3 spans 15 amino acids. CDR1 is WSHSY, CDR2 SAAADI, per germline. V dropped 8 bases and J dropped 2; count of bases not matched to a gene: 9. The CDR3 region has the DNA TGCGCCAGCGCGACAGGGCTGCTGACCTACAATGAGCAGTTCTTC. This sequence encodes CASATGLLTYNEQFF.

The rearrangement uses TRBV5-1 and TRBJ2-1, with 11 bases matching TRBD1. The CDR3 is made up of 15 amino acids. V was clipped by 4 bases and J by 6 bases; unmatched bases: 6. Germline assignment: CDR1 SGHRS and CDR2 YFSETQ. CDR3 sequence reads: CASSIPGQGVNEQFF. The CDR3 DNA is TGCGCCAGCAGCATACCGGGACAGGGGGTCAATGAGCAGTTCTTC.

In DNA, the CDR3 is TGTGCCAGCAGCGTAGAAGGGGCGCTGGGCACAGATACGCAGTATTTT. Translating gives CASSVEGALGTDTQYF. This chain joins TRBV9 and TRBJ2-3; D is possibly TRBD1 (5 bases). CDR3 length: 16 residues. V gave up 0 bases and J gave up 1 base, with 12 bases separating them. CDR1 SGDLS and CDR2 YYNGEE come from the germline V gene.

This chain connects TRBV7-8 to TRBJ2-3; 10 bases line up with TRBD2. CDR1 SGHVS and CDR2 FQNEAQ come from the germline V gene. Trimming took 0 bases from V and 0 from J; bases not matched to a gene: 15. This CDR3 comprises 21 residues. CDR3 in amino acids: CASSLALLAGELLGSTDTQYF. The DNA for the CDR3 is TGTGCCAGCAGCTTAGCTCTCCTAGCGGGAGAGCTCTTGGGGAGCACAGATACGCAGTATTTT.

This chain connects TRBV12-2 to TRBJ1-1; TRBD1 is taken as the D call from the table, unchecked against the DNA. TRBV12-2 counts as a pseudogene. The CDR3 runs 15 residues. The CDR3 sequence: CASRLGAGPYTEAFF. For the CDR3, the DNA is TGTGCAAGTCGCTTAGGGGCAGGTCCTTACACTGAAGCTTTCTTT.

The chain combines TRBV5-5 with TRBJ2-7; D might be TRBD1 (5 bases). CDR3 length equals 14 residues. The germline V and J ends were trimmed by 4 bases and 2 bases, with 13 bases remaining between them. Germline CDR1 SGHKS, CDR2 YYEKEE (reference sequence). The DNA for the CDR3 is TGTGCCAGCAGCCCTATGGACACCACCTACGAGCAGTACTTC. This sequence encodes CASSPMDTTYEQYF.

The chain has TRBV4-3 and TRBJ2-6, with a weak D call TRBD1 (5 bases). The CDR3 covers 16 residues. V gave up 4 bases and J gave up 4 bases, with 14 bases separating them. The V gene's germline CDR1 is LGHNA and CDR2 YSLEER. CDR3 sequence (DNA): TGCGCCAGCAGCCCGCCCCTGACAGACGGGGCCAACGTCCTGACTTTC. Protein product: CASSPPLTDGANVLTF.

The chain combines TRBV7-2 with TRBJ1-5; TRBD1 aligns across 9 bases. Germline V gives CDR1 SGHTA, CDR2 FQGNSA. The V gene end was trimmed by 5 bases and the J gene end by 0 bases; junction bases not matched to a gene: 8. The length of the CDR3 is 17 residues. The CDR3 spells CASSPVTGGYSNQPQHF. As DNA, the CDR3 is TGTGCCAGCAGCCCTGTGACAGGGGGGTATAGCAATCAGCCCCAGCATTTT.

The V call is TRBV4-2, the J call TRBJ1-2, with D possibly being TRBD1 (5 bases). The CDR3 is 16 residues long. Trimming pared 4 bases from V and 0 bases from J, leaving 15 bases between. Germline V gives CDR1 LGHNA, CDR2 YNFKEQ. CDR3 sequence reads: CASSPSAGTANYGYTF. CDR3 nucleotide sequence: TGTGCCAGCAGCCCCTCCGCGGGGACCGCTAACTATGGCTACACCTTC.

The rearrangement uses TRBV2 and TRBJ1-1; 8 nucleotides align to TRBD1. V lost 6 bases and J lost 12; bases outside the gene matches: 9. Germline V gives CDR1 SNHLY, CDR2 FYNNEI. CDR3 length: 12 amino acids. The CDR3 protein is CASSDLTGVPFF. The CDR3 DNA reads as TGTGCCAGCAGCGATTTGACAGGGGTACCTTTCTTT.

The V and J genes are TRBV20-1 and TRBJ2-7; D possibly corresponds to TRBD1 (6 bases). V was shortened by 4 bases and J by 6 bases, with 10 bases between the two germline ends. The length of the CDR3 is 11 residues. Germline CDR1 reads DFQATT; CDR2 reads SNEGSKA (reference sequence). The CDR3 DNA follows: TGCAGTGCTACGACAGGCGGCGAGCAGTACTTC. Its translation: CSATTGGEQYF.

The chain recombines TRBV6-6 with TRBJ2-3; D might be TRBD2 (5 bases). V was shortened by 0 bases and J by 1 base, with 11 bases between the two germline ends. This CDR3 comprises 16 residues. Germline V gene data show CDR1 as MNHNY and CDR2 as SVGAGI (reference sequence). The CDR3 reads CASSYSGLWGTDTQYF. The CDR3 coding sequence is TGTGCCAGCAGTTACTCCGGACTGTGGGGCACAGATACGCAGTATTTT.

This clone showed up just once. V is TRBV10-3 and J is TRBJ1-2; D is undetermined. V was clipped by 3 bases and J by 7 bases, with 18 bases between them. This CDR3 has 15 amino acids. Germline V gene lookup returns CDR1 ENHRY and CDR2 SYGVKD. The CDR3 DNA follows: TGTGCCATCAGTGAAGGTTTAGGAGATTCGCGTGGCTACACCTTC. This codes for CAISEGLGDSRGYTF.

The genes are TRBV5-1 and TRBJ1-2; 11 bases are a match to TRBD1. The germline gives CDR1 SGHRS, CDR2 YFSETQ. The CDR3 is 15 amino acids. Trimming cost V 0 bases and J 4 bases; bases outside gene matches: 2. Here the CDR3 DNA reads TGCGCCAGCAGCTTGGCCGGGACAGGGGGCTATGGCTACACCTTC. Translation gives CASSLAGTGGYGYTF.